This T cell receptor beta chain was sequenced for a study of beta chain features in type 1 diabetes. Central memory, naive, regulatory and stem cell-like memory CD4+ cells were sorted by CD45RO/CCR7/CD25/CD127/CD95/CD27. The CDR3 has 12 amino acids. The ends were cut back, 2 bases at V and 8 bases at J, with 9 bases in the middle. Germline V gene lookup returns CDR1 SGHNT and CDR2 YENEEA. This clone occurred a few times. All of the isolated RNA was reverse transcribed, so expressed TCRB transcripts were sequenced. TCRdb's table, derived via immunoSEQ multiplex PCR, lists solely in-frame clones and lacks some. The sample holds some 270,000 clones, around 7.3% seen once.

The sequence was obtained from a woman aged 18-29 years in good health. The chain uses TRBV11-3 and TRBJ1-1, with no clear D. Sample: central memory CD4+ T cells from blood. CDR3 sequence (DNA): TGTGCCAGCAGCTTATTGCCCCCGGAAGCTTTCTTT. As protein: CASSLLPPEAFF.